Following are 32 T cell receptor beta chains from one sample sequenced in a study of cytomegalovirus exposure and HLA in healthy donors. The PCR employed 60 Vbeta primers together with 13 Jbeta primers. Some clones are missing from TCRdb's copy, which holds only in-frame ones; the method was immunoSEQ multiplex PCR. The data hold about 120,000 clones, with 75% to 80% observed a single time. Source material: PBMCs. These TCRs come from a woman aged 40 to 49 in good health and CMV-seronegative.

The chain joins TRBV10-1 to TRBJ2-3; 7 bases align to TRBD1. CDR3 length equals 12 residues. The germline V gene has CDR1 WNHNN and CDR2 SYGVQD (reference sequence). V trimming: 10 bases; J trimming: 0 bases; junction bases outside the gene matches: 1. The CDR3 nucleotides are TGCGCCACGGGACAGAGCACAGATACGCAGTATTTT. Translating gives CATGQSTDTQYF.

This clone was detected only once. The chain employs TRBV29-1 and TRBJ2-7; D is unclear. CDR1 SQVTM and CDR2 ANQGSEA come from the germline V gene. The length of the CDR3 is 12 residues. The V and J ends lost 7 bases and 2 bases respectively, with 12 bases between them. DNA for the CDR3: TGCAGCGCCAGACACCCTCCCTACGAGCAGTACTTC. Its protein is CSARHPPYEQYF.

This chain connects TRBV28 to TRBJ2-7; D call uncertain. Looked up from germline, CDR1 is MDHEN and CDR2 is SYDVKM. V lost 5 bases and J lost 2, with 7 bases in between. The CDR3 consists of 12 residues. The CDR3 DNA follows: TGTGCCAGCAGTCTAGGAACCTACGAGCAGTACTTC. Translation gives CASSLGTYEQYF.

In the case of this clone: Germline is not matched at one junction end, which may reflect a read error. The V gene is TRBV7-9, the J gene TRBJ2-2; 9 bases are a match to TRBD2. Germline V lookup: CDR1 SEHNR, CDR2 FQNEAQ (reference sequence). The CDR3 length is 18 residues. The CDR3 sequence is CSSSRGPSLAGITGELFF. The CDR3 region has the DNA TGTTCCAGCAGCCGTGGGCCCTCCCTAGCGGGGATCACCGGGGAGCTGTTTTTT.

This CDR3 is CASSVKIPGLADYEQYF. CDR3 bases: TGTGCCAGCAGCGTAAAAATCCCGGGACTAGCGGACTACGAGCAGTACTTC. The chain combines TRBV7-9 with TRBJ2-7; 11 nucleotides match TRBD2. J lost 3 bases, V lost 5 bases, and 12 bases had no gene match. The CDR3 totals 17 residues. CDR1 is SEHNR and CDR2 is FQNEAQ in the germline V gene (reference sequence). Together with reference TRBV7-9 and TRBJ2-7, the CDR3 gives the full variable domain: DTGVSQNPRHKITKRGQNVTFRCDPISEHNRLYWYRQTLGQGPEFLTYFQNEAQLEKSRLLSDRFSAERPKGSFSTLEIQRTEQGDSAMYLCASSVKIPGLADYEQYFGPGTRLTVT.

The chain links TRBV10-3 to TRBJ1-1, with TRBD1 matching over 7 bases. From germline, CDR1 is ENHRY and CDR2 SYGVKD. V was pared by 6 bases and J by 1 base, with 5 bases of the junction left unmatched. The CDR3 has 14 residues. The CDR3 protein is CAISQTGPNTEAFF. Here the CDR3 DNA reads TGTGCCATCAGCCAGACAGGGCCGAACACTGAAGCTTTCTTT.

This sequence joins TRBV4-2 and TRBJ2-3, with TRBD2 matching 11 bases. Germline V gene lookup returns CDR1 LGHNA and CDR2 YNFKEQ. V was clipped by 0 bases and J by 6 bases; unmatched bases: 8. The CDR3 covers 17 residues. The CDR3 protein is CASSQDPGLAASDTQYF. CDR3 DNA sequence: TGTGCCAGCAGCCAAGATCCGGGACTAGCGGCCTCGGATACGCAGTATTTT.

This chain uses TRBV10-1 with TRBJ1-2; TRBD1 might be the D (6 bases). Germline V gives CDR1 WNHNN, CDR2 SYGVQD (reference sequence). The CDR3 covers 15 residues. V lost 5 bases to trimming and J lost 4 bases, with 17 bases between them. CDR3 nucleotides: TGCGCCAGCAGTCCCTCCAGGGGCGCGGTCTATGGCTACACCTTC. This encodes CASSPSRGAVYGYTF.

The CDR3 protein is CASNSDWTSGAGETQYF. The CDR3, as DNA: TGTGCCAGCAATTCTGATTGGACTAGCGGGGCAGGGGAGACCCAGTACTTC. V and J are TRBV2 and TRBJ2-5; 12 nucleotides line up with TRBD2. Germline values: CDR1 SNHLY, CDR2 FYNNEI. Trimming took 7 bases from V and 5 from J; bases not matched to a gene: 14. The length of the CDR3 is 17 residues.

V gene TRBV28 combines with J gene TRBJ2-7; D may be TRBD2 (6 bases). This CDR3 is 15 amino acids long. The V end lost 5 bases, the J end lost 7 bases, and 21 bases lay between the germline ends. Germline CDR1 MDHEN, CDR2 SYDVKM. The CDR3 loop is CASSNGGVTTGEQYF. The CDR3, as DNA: TGTGCCAGCAGTAACGGCGGGGTAACGACGGGGGAGCAGTACTTC. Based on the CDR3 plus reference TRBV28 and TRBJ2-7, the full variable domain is DVKVTQSSRYLVKRTGEKVFLECVQDMDHENMFWYRQDPGLGLRLIYFSYDVKMKEKGDIPEGYSVSREKKERFSLILESASTNQTSMYLCASSNGGVTTGEQYFGPGTRLTVT.

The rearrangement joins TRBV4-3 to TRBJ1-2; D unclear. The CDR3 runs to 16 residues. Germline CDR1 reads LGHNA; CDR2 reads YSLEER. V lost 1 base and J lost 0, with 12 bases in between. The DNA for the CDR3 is TGCGCCAGCAGCCAAGGGCCAGAAGAAGCTAACTATGGCTACACCTTC. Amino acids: CASSQGPEEANYGYTF.

CDR3 nucleotides: TGTGCCAGCAGCCCCGGGGGGGACAGGGGGTCCGCCGGGGCCAACGTCCTGACTTTC. Its protein product is CASSPGGDRGSAGANVLTF. The chain joins TRBV13 to TRBJ2-6, with 11 bases lining up with TRBD1. This CDR3 has 19 residues. The J segment lost 4 bases and the V segment lost 5 bases, leaving 13 bases of the junction unmatched. Germline lookup yields CDR1 PRHDT and CDR2 FYEKMQ (reference sequence).

The CDR3 here is CASSYTHDSGANVLTF. CDR3 coding DNA: TGTGCCAGCAGTTATACACACGACTCTGGGGCCAACGTCCTGACTTTC. The chain links TRBV6-5 to TRBJ2-6; D gene uncertain. V lost 3 bases and J lost 0, with 9 bases in between. The CDR3 has 16 residues. Germline assignment: CDR1 MNHEY and CDR2 SVGAGI.

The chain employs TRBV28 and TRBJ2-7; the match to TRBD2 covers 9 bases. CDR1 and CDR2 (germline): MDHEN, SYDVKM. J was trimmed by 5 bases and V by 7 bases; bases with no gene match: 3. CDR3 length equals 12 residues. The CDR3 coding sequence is TGTGCCAGCACCCGGACTAGCGACGAGCAGTACTTC. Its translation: CASTRTSDEQYF.

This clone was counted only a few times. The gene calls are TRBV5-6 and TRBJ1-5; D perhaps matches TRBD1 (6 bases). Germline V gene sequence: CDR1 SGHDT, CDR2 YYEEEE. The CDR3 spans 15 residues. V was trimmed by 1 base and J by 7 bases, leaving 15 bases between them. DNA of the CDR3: TGTGCCAGCAGCTTGCGAGGGGGGGCTAGACAGCCCCAGCATTTT. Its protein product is CASSLRGGARQPQHF.

The CDR3 nucleotides read TGTGCCAGCAGCCAAGATCTTGATACGTTCCTCACCGGGAATGAGCAGTTCTTC. Protein: CASSQDLDTFLTGNEQFF. This chain connects TRBV4-2 to TRBJ2-1; D is unresolved. This CDR3 is 18 amino acids long. CDR1 and CDR2 from the germline V gene are LGHNA and YNFKEQ. The V end was cut by 0 bases, the J end by 7 bases, with 22 bases between.

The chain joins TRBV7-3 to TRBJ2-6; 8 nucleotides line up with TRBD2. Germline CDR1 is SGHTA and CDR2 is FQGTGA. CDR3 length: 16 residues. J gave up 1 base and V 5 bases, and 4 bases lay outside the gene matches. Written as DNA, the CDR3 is TGTGCCAGCAGCAGGCGGGGGGCGTCTGGGGCCAACGTCCTGACTTTC. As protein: CASSRRGASGANVLTF.

The chain's CDR3 is CANIPREGFQETQYF. The CDR3 DNA follows: TGTGCCAACATTCCACGGGAAGGGTTCCAAGAGACCCAGTACTTC. The V and J genes are TRBV7-9 and TRBJ2-5, with D possibly TRBD2 on 5 matching bases. The CDR3 sequence is 15 residues long. The V end lost 10 bases, the J end lost 1 base, and 19 bases lay between the germline ends. The germline V gene has CDR1 SEHNR and CDR2 FQNEAQ (reference sequence). The whole variable domain, remainder taken from reference TRBV7-9 and TRBJ2-5, is DTGVSQNPRHKITKRGQNVTFRCDPISEHNRLYWYRQTLGQGPEFLTYFQNEAQLEKSRLLSDRFSAERPKGSFSTLEIQRTEQGDSAMYLCANIPREGFQETQYFGPGTRLLVL.

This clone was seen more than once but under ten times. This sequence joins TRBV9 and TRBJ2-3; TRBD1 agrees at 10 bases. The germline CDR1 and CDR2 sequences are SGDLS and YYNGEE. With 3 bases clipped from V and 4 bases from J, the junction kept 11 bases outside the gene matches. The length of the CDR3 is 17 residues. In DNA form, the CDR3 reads TGTGCCAGCAGCGCCAGGGGACAGGGGCGCTACGCAGATACGCAGTATTTT. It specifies CASSARGQGRYADTQYF.

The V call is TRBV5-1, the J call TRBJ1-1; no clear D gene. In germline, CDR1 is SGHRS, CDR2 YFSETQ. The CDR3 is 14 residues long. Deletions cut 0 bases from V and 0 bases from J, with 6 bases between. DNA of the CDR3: TGCGCCAGCAGCTTGGTACAGTTGAACACTGAAGCTTTCTTT. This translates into CASSLVQLNTEAFF.

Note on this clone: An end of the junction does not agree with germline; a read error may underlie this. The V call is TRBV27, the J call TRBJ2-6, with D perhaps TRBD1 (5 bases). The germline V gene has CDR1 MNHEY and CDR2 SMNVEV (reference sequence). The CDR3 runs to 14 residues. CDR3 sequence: CASSLLRGANGLTF. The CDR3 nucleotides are TGTGCCAGCAGTCTCCTCCGTGGGGCCAACGGCCTGACTTTC. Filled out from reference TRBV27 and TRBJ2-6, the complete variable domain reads EAQVTQNPRYLITVTGKKLTVTCSQNMNHEYMSWYRQDPGLGLRQIYYSMNVEVTDKGDVPEGYKVSRKEKRNFPLILESPSPNQTSLYFCASSLLRGANGLTFGAGSRLTVL.

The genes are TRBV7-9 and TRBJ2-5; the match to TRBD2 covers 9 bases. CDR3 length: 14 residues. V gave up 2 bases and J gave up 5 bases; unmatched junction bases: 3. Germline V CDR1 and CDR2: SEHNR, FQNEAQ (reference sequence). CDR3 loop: CASSLLAGRETQYF. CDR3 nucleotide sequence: TGTGCCAGCAGCTTACTAGCGGGACGGGAGACCCAGTACTTC.

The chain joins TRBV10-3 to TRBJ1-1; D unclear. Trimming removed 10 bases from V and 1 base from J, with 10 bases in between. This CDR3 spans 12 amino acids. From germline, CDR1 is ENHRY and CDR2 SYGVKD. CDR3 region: CASSVANTEAFF. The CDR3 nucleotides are TGTGCCAGCTCCGTGGCGAACACTGAAGCTTTCTTT.

The DNA for the CDR3 is TGCGCCAGCAGCTTATTGGGGGCGGATCAGCCCCAGCATTTT. Its protein product is CASSLLGADQPQHF. The chain joins TRBV5-1 to TRBJ1-5; D possibly corresponds to TRBD1 (6 bases). V was pared by 2 bases and J by 5 bases, with 11 bases between. Germline values: CDR1 SGHRS, CDR2 YFSETQ. This CDR3 region has 14 residues.

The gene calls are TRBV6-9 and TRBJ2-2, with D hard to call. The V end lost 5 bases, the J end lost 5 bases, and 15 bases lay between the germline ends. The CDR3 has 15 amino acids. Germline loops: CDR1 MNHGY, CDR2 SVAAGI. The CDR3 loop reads CASSDNARVTGELFF. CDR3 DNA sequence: TGTGCCAGCAGTGATAACGCTAGAGTTACCGGGGAGCTGTTTTTT.

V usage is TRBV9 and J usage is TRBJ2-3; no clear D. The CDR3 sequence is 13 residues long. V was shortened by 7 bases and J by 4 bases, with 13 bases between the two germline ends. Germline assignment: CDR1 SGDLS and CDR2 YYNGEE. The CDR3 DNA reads TGTGCCAGCGAGCGTATTTTGGCAGATACGCAGTATTTT. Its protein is CASERILADTQYF. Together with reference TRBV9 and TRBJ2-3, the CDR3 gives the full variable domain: DSGVTQTPKHLITATGQRVTLRCSPRSGDLSVYWYQQSLDQGLQFLIQYYNGEERAKGNILERFSAQQFPDLHSELNLSSLELGDSALYFCASERILADTQYFGPGTRLTVL.

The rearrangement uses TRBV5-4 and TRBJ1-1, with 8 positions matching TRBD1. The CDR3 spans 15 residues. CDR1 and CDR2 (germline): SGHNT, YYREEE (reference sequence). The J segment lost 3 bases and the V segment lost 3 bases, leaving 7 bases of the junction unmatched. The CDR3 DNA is TGTGCCAGCAGCTCACAGGGGGAAGGTTACACTGAAGCTTTCTTT. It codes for CASSSQGEGYTEAFF.

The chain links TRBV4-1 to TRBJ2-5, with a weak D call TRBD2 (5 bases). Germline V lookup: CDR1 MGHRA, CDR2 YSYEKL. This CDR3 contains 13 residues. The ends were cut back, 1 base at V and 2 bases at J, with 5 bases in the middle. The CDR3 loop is CASSQGTQETQYF. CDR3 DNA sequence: TGCGCCAGCAGCCAAGGGACTCAAGAGACCCAGTACTTC.

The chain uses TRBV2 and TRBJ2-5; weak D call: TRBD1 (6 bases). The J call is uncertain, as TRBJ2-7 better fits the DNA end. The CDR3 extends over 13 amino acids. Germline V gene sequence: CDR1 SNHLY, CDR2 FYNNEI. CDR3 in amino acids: CASSDDRIYEQYF. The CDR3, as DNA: TGTGCCAGCAGTGACGACAGGATCTACGAGCAGTACTTC.

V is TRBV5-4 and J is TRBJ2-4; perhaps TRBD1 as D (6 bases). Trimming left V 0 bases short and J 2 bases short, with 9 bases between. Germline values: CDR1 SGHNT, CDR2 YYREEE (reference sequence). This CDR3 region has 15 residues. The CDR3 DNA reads TGTGCCAGCAGCTTGGTGGGGGCCCCCAAAAACATTCAGTACTTC. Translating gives CASSLVGAPKNIQYF. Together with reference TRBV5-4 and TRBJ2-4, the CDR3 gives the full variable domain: ETGVTQSPTHLIKTRGQQVTLRCSSQSGHNTVSWYQQALGQGPQFIFQYYREEENGRGNFPPRFSGLQFPNYSSELNVNALELDDSALYLCASSLVGAPKNIQYFGAGTRLSVL.

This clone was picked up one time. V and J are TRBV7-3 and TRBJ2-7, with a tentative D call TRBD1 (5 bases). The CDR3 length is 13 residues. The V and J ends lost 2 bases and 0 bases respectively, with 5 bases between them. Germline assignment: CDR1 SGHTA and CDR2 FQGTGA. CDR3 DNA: TGTGCCAGCAGCTTAGACAGCTCCTACGAGCAGTACTTC. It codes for CASSLDSSYEQYF.

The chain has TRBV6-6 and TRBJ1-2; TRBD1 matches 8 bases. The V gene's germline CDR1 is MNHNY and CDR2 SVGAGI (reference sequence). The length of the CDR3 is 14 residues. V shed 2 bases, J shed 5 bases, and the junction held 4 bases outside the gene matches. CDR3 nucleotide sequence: TGTGCCAGCAGTTACAATGGACAGGGATATGGCTACACCTTC. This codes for CASSYNGQGYGYTF.